Below, one TCR beta chain is given with its context. Its antigen is unknown. Here immunoSEQ multiplex PCR was the method, and the copy in TCRdb shows in-frame clones only, minus some. Seen here are tens of thousands of clones, around 90% observed once, and the top ten hold 0.65% to 0.95%. The sample belongs to a study of OX40 agonist ivuxolimab in advanced cancers. Study details: At doses from 0.01 to 10 mg/kg, patients were given intravenous ivuxolimab every 2 weeks.

The junction had 11 bases not matched to a gene; V was cut back by 0 bases and J by 2 bases. The CDR3 sequence is 19 residues long. Germline CDR1 reads SGHDT; CDR2 reads YYEEEE. Whole-study findings and limits: At doses 0.1 to 3.0 mg/kg, CD4+ and CD8+ clones expanded. Normalized expansion of T-cell clones was also low for some nonresponders. On average, a greater number of expanded clones characterised CD8+ T cells relative to CD4+.

V gene TRBV5-6 combines with J gene TRBJ1-5, with 10 nucleotides matching TRBD1. This material consisted of CD4+ or CD8+ T cells sorted from blood, taken in a trial of the OX40 agonist ivuxolimab. This TCR was recovered from an adult with an advanced solid tumor such as melanoma, head and neck, liver or kidney cancer. The chain's CDR3 is CASSLERGSGTGGNQPQHF. CDR3 in DNA: TGTGCCAGCAGCTTGGAACGGGGGTCGGGGACAGGGGGCAATCAGCCCCAGCATTTT.